This T cell receptor beta chain was retrieved from a study of response to subunit inactivated influenza vaccine. Study results and caveats: Authors proposed each seasonal influenza vaccination draws in few new T cells.

One entry per CDR3 protein, called by TCRdb with MiXCR from the RT-PCR reads. The profile shows a few hundred thousand distinct CDR3 sequences, 6% to 9% of them singletons. Comments on this clonotype: Its antigen is unidentified.

The sample here was PBMCs from blood, taken roughly 24 months after vaccination. The clonotype originates from a man between 50 and 75 years old who received an inactivated influenza vaccine.

Here the CDR3 DNA reads TGTGCCAGCAGCCAAAGATCTAGCGGGGGGGCCTACAATGAGCAGTTCTTC. Translated: CASSQRSSGGAYNEQFF. The rearrangement joins TRBV14 to TRBJ2-1, with 12 bases aligning to TRBD2. V lost 2 bases and J lost 2; bases outside the gene matches: 4. Germline values: CDR1 SGHDN, CDR2 FVKESK. This CDR3 is 17 amino acids long.